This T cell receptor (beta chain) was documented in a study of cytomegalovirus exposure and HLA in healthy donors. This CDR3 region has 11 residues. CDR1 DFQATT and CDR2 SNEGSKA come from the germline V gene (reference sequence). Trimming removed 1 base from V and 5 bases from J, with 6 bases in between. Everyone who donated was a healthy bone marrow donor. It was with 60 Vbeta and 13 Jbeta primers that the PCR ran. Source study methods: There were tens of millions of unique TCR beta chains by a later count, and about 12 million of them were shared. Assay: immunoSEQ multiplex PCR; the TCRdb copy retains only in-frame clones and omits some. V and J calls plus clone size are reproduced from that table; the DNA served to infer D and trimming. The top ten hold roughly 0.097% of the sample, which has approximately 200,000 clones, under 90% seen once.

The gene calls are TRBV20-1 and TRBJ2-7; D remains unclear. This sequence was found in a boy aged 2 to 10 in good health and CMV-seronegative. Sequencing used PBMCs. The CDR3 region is CSARGYHEQYF. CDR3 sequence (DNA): TGCAGTGCTAGAGGCTACCACGAGCAGTACTTC.